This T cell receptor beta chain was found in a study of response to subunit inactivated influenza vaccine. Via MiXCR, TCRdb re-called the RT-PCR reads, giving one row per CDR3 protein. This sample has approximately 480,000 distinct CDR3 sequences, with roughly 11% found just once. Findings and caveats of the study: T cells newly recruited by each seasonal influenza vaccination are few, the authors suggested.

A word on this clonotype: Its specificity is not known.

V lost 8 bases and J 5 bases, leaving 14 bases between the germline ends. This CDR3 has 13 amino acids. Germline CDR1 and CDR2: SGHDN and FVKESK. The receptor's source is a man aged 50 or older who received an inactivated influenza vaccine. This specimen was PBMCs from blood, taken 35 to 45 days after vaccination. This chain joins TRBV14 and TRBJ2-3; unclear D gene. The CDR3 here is CASQDEVQDTQYF. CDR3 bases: TGTGCCAGCCAAGACGAGGTGCAAGATACGCAGTATTTT.